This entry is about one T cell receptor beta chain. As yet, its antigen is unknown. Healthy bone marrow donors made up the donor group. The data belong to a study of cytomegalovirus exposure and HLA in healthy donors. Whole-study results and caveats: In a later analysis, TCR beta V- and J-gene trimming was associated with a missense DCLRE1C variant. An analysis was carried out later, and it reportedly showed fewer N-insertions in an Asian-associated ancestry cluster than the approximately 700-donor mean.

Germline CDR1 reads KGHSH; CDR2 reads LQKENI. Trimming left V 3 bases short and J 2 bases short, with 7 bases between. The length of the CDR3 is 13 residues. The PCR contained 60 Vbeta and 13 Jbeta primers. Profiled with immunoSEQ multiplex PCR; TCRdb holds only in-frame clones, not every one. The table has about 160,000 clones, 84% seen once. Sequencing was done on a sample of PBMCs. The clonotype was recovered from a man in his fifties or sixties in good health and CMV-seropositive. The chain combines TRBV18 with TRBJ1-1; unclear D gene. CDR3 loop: CASSPSGNTEAFF. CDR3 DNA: TGTGCCAGCTCACCCAGCGGTAACACTGAAGCTTTCTTT.